This T cell receptor beta chain was sequenced for a study of blood T cells in healthy people across ages. Study results and limitations: Unsorted PBMCs blocked a conclusive comparison of naive and antigen-experienced cells. Possibly confounding the expanded clonotype changes was the fact that donor CMV status was unknown.

The CDR3 runs to 13 residues. Germline CDR1 and CDR2: MNHEY and SVGAGI. Trimming removed 2 bases at V and 7 bases at J, with 12 bases between. Of note for this clonotype: Its antigen remains unidentified.

Next came a second PCR, run for roughly 6 to 11 cycles, which used a sample-barcoded 5' primer along with a J-beta primer mix. MiXCR, applied by TCRdb to the 5' RACE reads, yields one record per CDR3 protein. This table holds about 560,000 distinct CDR3 sequences, roughly a quarter found once. The same data also went into a second study, on T cells of mothers and their children. That source adds: Barcodes and 2-4 random nucleotides were added by M1S in the second PCR.

The specimen was blood. The chain carries TRBV6-5 and TRBJ2-7; perhaps TRBD1 as D (5 bases). The sequence was obtained from a boy aged 2 to 10 in good health. This CDR3 is CASSYAPAGEQYF. CDR3 DNA: TGTGCCAGCAGTTACGCCCCTGCAGGGGAGCAGTACTTC.